A single sample gave rise to the 24 T cell receptor beta chains below, sequenced in a study of blood T cells in healthy people across ages. A J-beta primer mix and a sample-barcoded 5' primer were used in a second PCR of roughly 6 to 12 cycles. One entry per CDR3 protein, called by TCRdb with MiXCR from the 5' RACE reads. Of around 1.5 million distinct CDR3 sequences listed, almost 60% were seen once; the top ten hold more than 6%. Sequencing used blood. Receptors originate from a man aged 18 to 29 in good health.

The V call is TRBV2, the J call TRBJ2-4; 8 bases match TRBD1. Germline loops: CDR1 SNHLY, CDR2 FYNNEI. The CDR3 is 14 amino acids. Unmatched junction bases numbered 1, after V lost 5 bases and J lost 1 base. CDR3: CASSWTGAKNIQYF. The CDR3 DNA is TGTGCCAGCAGTTGGACAGGGGCCAAAAACATTCAGTACTTC. Filled out from reference TRBV2 and TRBJ2-4, the complete variable domain reads EPEVTQTPSHQVTQMGQEVILRCVPISNHLYFYWYRQILGQKVEFLVSFYNNEISEKSEIFDDQFSVERPDGSNFTLKIRSTKLEDSAMYFCASSWTGAKNIQYFGAGTRLSVL.

This chain joins TRBV7-6 and TRBJ2-5; D is unresolved. Germline assignment: CDR1 SGHVS and CDR2 FNYEAQ. V was clipped by 1 base and J by 0 bases, with 6 bases between them. This CDR3 contains 14 residues. The CDR3 nucleotides are TGTGCCAGCAGCTTAGAAGCGAACCAAGAGACCCAGTACTTC. Its translation: CASSLEANQETQYF.

This clonotype was observed at least ten times. The chain is built from TRBV12-3 or TRBV12-4 and TRBJ1-2; D not certain. The V end was cut by 5 bases, the J end by 8 bases, with 12 bases between. The length of the CDR3 is 12 residues. CDR3 bases: TGTGCCAGCAGTCCCACCGGGAGGGGCTACACCTTC. Translation gives CASSPTGRGYTF.

This sequence joins TRBV20-1 and TRBJ2-7; D unresolved. The V gene's germline CDR1 is DFQATT and CDR2 SNEGSKA (reference sequence). V was clipped by 3 bases and J by 0 bases, with 12 bases between them. The CDR3 is made up of 14 amino acids. The CDR3 DNA sequence: TGCAGTGCTAGCTCCGTGTCCTCCTCCTACGAGCAGTACTTC. It is translated as CSASSVSSSYEQYF.

V gene TRBV7-8 combines with J gene TRBJ2-5, with TRBD2 matching 10 bases. CDR1 and CDR2 (germline): SGHVS, FQNEAQ. The CDR3 runs to 18 residues. V gave up 4 bases and J gave up 11 bases; unmatched junction bases: 22. CDR3 nucleotides: TGTGCCAGCAGCTACGAACCTAGCGGGAGAGGCTCCTACAATGAGCAGTACTTC. This encodes CASSYEPSGRGSYNEQYF.

This clonotype has just one count. The genes are TRBV18 and TRBJ1-2; TRBD1 matches 8 bases. Germline values: CDR1 KGHSH, CDR2 LQKENI. This CDR3 is built from 14 residues. Trimming cost V 2 bases and J 8 bases; bases outside gene matches: 7. CDR3 in amino acids: CASSPTGGFYGYTF. CDR3 nucleotides: TGTGCCAGCTCACCAACAGGGGGATTTTACGGCTACACCTTC.

This chain uses TRBV5-5 with TRBJ2-1; tentative D call: TRBD1 (5 bases). Germline lookup yields CDR1 SGHKS and CDR2 YYEKEE (reference sequence). This CDR3 is built from 13 residues. The germline V and J ends were trimmed by 4 bases and 5 bases, with 10 bases remaining between them. Here the CDR3 reads CASSPDINNEQFF. The DNA of the CDR3 is TGTGCCAGCAGCCCGGACATTAACAATGAGCAGTTCTTC.

The chain has TRBV20-1 and TRBJ2-1; tentative D call: TRBD1 (6 bases). Germline V lookup: CDR1 DFQATT, CDR2 SNEGSKA (reference sequence). The V end lost 5 bases, the J end lost 8 bases, and 16 bases lay between the germline ends. This CDR3 region has 13 residues. The CDR3 spells CSAQDSGLDEQFF. The CDR3, as DNA: TGCAGTGCTCAGGACAGTGGGCTGGATGAGCAGTTCTTC.

Comments on this clonotype: The junction departs from germline at one end; a sequencing error may be responsible. CDR3 amino acids: CASGIETRYF. For the CDR3, the DNA is TGTGCCAGCGGGATAGAGACCCGGTACTTC. This chain connects TRBV7-9 to TRBJ2-5; D is unclear. The germline gives CDR1 SEHNR, CDR2 FQNEAQ (reference sequence). CDR3 length: 10 amino acids.

The gene calls are TRBV15 and TRBJ2-3; the match to TRBD1 covers 8 bases. Germline V gene lookup returns CDR1 LNHNV and CDR2 YYDKDF (reference sequence). The CDR3 runs 15 residues. J lost 4 bases, V lost 0 bases, and 3 bases had no gene match. CDR3 protein: CATSREGTGADTQYF. The CDR3, as DNA: TGTGCCACCAGCAGAGAGGGGACAGGAGCAGATACGCAGTATTTT.

This clonotype was seen only a few times. The chain joins TRBV11-2 to TRBJ2-5; D is perhaps TRBD1 or TRBD2 (5 bases each). With the DNA end fitting TRBJ2-7 better, the J assignment may be wrong. From germline, CDR1 is SGHAT and CDR2 FQNNGV. The CDR3 length is 15 residues. The CDR3 DNA reads as TGTGCCAGCAGCCTCACTGCAGGGAGAATTTCCGAGCAGTACTTC. Translation: CASSLTAGRISEQYF.

CDR3 residues: CASRGDSAGEVHF. The CDR3 bases are TGTGCCAGCAGGGGGGACAGCGCGGGAGAGGTGCATTTT. The J gene is TRBJ1-5, the V gene TRBV27; 7 bases match TRBD1. CDR1 is MNHEY and CDR2 is SMNVEV in the germline V gene (reference sequence). Trimming took 6 bases from V and 15 from J; bases not matched to a gene: 14. This CDR3 contains 13 residues.

The CDR3, as DNA: TGTGCCAGCAGCTCCCTCTCCACCGGGGAGCTGTTTTTT. As protein: CASSSLSTGELFF. The chain has TRBV11-1 and TRBJ2-2, with unresolved D. The germline gives CDR1 SGHAT, CDR2 FQDESV (reference sequence). The CDR3 is 13 residues long. Between the trimmed V and J ends, which lost 4 bases and 4 bases, there was a span of 7 bases.

This clonotype turned up a few times. V and J are TRBV6-6 and TRBJ2-5, with D perhaps TRBD2 (5 bases). V was clipped by 3 bases and J by 5 bases, with 13 bases between them. The CDR3 runs 14 residues. Germline CDR1 is MNHNY and CDR2 is SVGAGI (reference sequence). This CDR3 reads CASSYPGIGETQYF. CDR3 in DNA: TGTGCCAGCAGTTATCCGGGGATCGGCGAGACCCAGTACTTC.

This sequence joins TRBV27 and TRBJ2-5, with a weak D call TRBD1 (6 bases). The end of the DNA aligns better with TRBJ2-7, so the J call may be wrong. Looked up from germline, CDR1 is MNHEY and CDR2 is SMNVEV (reference sequence). The CDR3 consists of 14 residues. CDR3 in amino acids: CASSLVAGVNEQYF. The CDR3 DNA reads as TGTGCCAGCAGTTTAGTAGCAGGGGTAAACGAGCAGTACTTC.

The rearrangement uses TRBV28 and TRBJ1-1; D is possibly TRBD1 (5 bases). Germline V CDR1 and CDR2: MDHEN, SYDVKM. The CDR3 extends over 11 amino acids. V was trimmed by 7 bases and J by 9 bases, leaving 12 bases between them. CDR3 protein: CASTSGSKAFF. The CDR3 DNA is TGTGCCAGCACCTCAGGGTCGAAAGCTTTCTTT.

A single count supports this clonotype. A read error may account for a junction end that differs from germline. The chain is built from TRBV7-2 and TRBJ2-5; D unclear. The CDR3 runs to 14 residues. Germline CDR1 is SGHTA and CDR2 is FQGNSA. Here the CDR3 reads CASSATSGSETQYF. The CDR3 DNA sequence: TGTGCTAGCAGCGCCACTTCAGGATCGGAGACCCAGTACTTC. Full variable domain (missing parts from reference TRBV7-2 and TRBJ2-5): GAGVSQSPSNKVTEKGKDVELRCDPISGHTALYWYRQSLGQGLEFLIYFQGNSAPDKSGLPSDRFSAERTGGSVSTLTIQRTQQEDSAVYLCASSATSGSETQYFGPGTRLLVL.

This clonotype was detected only a few times. The chain couples TRBV20-1 to TRBJ1-6, with D tentatively TRBD1 (5 bases). Trimming took off 6 bases at V and 10 bases at J, with 16 bases between the two ends. CDR3 length equals 13 residues. Germline-derived CDR1 and CDR2 are DFQATT and SNEGSKA (reference sequence). CDR3 amino acids: CSAQTGGGSPLHF. For the CDR3, the DNA is TGCAGTGCGCAGACGGGGGGTGGATCACCCCTCCACTTT.

J is TRBJ1-4 and V is TRBV29-1, with D possibly TRBD1 on 5 matching bases. Trimming shortened V by 1 base and J by 7 bases, and 13 bases separated the two germline ends. The CDR3 consists of 14 residues. CDR1 is SQVTM and CDR2 is ANQGSEA in the germline V gene. The chain's CDR3 is CSVEAPGRGEKLFF. Written as DNA, the CDR3 is TGCAGCGTTGAAGCCCCGGGACGTGGTGAAAAACTGTTTTTT.

The CDR3 nucleotides read TGTGCCACCAGTGATCATGTAAGGAAACTGTTTTTT. Amino acids: CATSDHVRKLFF. J is TRBJ1-4 and V is TRBV24-1; D not certain. This CDR3 has 12 residues. The ends were cut back, 3 bases at V and 11 bases at J, with 9 bases in the middle. CDR1 is KGHDR and CDR2 is SFDVKD in the germline V gene.

This clonotype was detected a few times. The genes are TRBV18 and TRBJ2-3; D ambiguous. CDR1 and CDR2 from the germline V gene are KGHSH and LQKENI. V was shortened by 0 bases and J by 4 bases, with 5 bases between the two germline ends. This CDR3 contains 13 residues. This chain's CDR3 is CASSPPVADTQYF. The CDR3 DNA is TGTGCCAGCTCACCACCTGTAGCAGATACGCAGTATTTT.

With regard to this clonotype: Its ends do not fully match the called genes, so a read error is possible. The chain has TRBV6-2 or TRBV6-3 and TRBJ2-6, with D uncertain. The CDR3 extends over 13 amino acids. CDR1 and CDR2 (germline): MNHEY, SVGEGT. The CDR3 is CAGSYSGANVLTF. The CDR3 DNA sequence: TGTGCCGGCAGTTACTCCGGGGCCAACGTCCTGACTTTC.

The count of this clonotype is one. The chain is built from TRBV4-1 and TRBJ2-5, with D hard to call. The CDR3 is 13 residues long. Between the trimmed V and J ends, which lost 10 bases and 5 bases, there was a span of 17 bases. Germline loops: CDR1 MGHRA, CDR2 YSYEKL. CDR3 amino acids: CAIAAGPEETQYF. As DNA, the CDR3 is TGCGCCATCGCCGCCGGTCCGGAGGAGACCCAGTACTTC.

This clonotype was recorded at least ten times. V is TRBV5-1 and J is TRBJ2-3, with a tentative D call TRBD2 (5 bases). From germline, CDR1 is SGHRS and CDR2 YFSETQ. V was shortened by 0 bases and J by 3 bases, with 17 bases between the two germline ends. This CDR3 is 17 amino acids long. This CDR3 reads CASSLGLGGSTTDTQYF. CDR3 in DNA: TGCGCCAGCAGCTTGGGCCTCGGAGGCAGCACGACAGATACGCAGTATTTT.